These 25 T cell receptor beta chains came from one sample sequenced in a study of OX40 agonist ivuxolimab in advanced cancers. TCRdb's copy holds only in-frame clones and misses some; the assay was immunoSEQ multiplex PCR. This sample has 84,000 or so clones, with nearly 95% found just once. This sample comprised CD4+ or CD8+ T cells sorted from blood, obtained in a trial of the OX40 agonist ivuxolimab. These receptor sequences come from an adult with an advanced solid tumor such as melanoma, head and neck, liver or kidney cancer.

V is TRBV19 and J is TRBJ2-1; possibly TRBD2 for D (6 bases). V was trimmed by 2 bases and J by 9 bases, leaving 11 bases between them. CDR3 length: 13 residues. Germline V gives CDR1 LNHDA, CDR2 SQIVND (reference sequence). CDR3 amino acids: CASSISGRIEQFF. In DNA form, the CDR3 reads TGTGCCAGTAGTATAAGCGGGCGGATTGAGCAGTTCTTC.

The chain links TRBV18 to TRBJ2-7, with D maybe TRBD2 (5 bases). The CDR3 sequence is 14 residues long. With 1 base removed from V and 2 bases from J, the gap between germline ends came to 9 bases. Germline CDR1 reads KGHSH; CDR2 reads LQKENI. This CDR3 reads CASSPQRWAYEQYF. DNA for the CDR3: TGTGCCAGCTCACCACAGCGGTGGGCCTACGAGCAGTACTTC. Full variable domain (missing parts from reference TRBV18 and TRBJ2-7): NAGVMQNPRHLVRRRGQEARLRCSPMKGHSHVYWYRQLPEEGLKFMVYLQKENIIDESGMPKERFSAEFPKEGPSILRIQQVVRGDSAAYFCASSPQRWAYEQYFGPGTRLTVT.

The gene calls are TRBV7-9 and TRBJ2-5; 7 bases are shared with TRBD2. Germline-derived CDR1 and CDR2 are SEHNR and FQNEAQ (reference sequence). The CDR3 covers 13 residues. Losses at the gene ends were 5 bases for V and 2 bases for J; bases not matched to a gene: 2. The CDR3 reads CASSTSVQETQYF. CDR3 coding DNA: TGTGCCAGCAGCACTAGCGTACAAGAGACCCAGTACTTC.

CDR3 nucleotides: TGTGCCAGCAGCCCTCGGGGGAACACTGAAGCTTTCTTT. Translating gives CASSPRGNTEAFF. The chain recombines TRBV11-2 with TRBJ1-1; D not resolved. The germline gives CDR1 SGHAT, CDR2 FQNNGV. This CDR3 is 13 amino acids long. Trimming took off 5 bases at V and 1 base at J, with 8 bases between the two ends.

The chain joins TRBV6-1 to TRBJ1-1; 10 nucleotides match TRBD1. This CDR3 spans 15 amino acids. V shed 3 bases, J shed 5 bases, and the junction held 6 bases outside the gene matches. Germline V gives CDR1 MNHNS, CDR2 SASEGT. Written as DNA, the CDR3 is TGTGCCAGCAGTGATCGACAGGGGGCTAGGACTGAAGCTTTCTTT. Translation: CASSDRQGARTEAFF.

This clone has just one count. The chain couples TRBV7-2 to TRBJ2-2, with 8 bases aligning to TRBD1. Per the germline V gene, CDR1 is SGHTA and CDR2 is FQGNSA. The V gene end was trimmed by 7 bases and the J gene end by 5 bases; junction bases not matched to a gene: 6. This CDR3 comprises 14 residues. CDR3 DNA: TGTGCCAGCATACTAAACAGGGGGACCGGGGAGCTGTTTTTT. Protein product: CASILNRGTGELFF.

The rearrangement joins TRBV7-2 to TRBJ2-1; 15 bases are shared with TRBD2. Per germline, CDR1 SGHTA and CDR2 FQGNSA. This CDR3 contains 17 residues. V lost 5 bases, J lost 6 bases, and 8 bases stayed unmatched. The CDR3 DNA is TGTGCCAGCAGCAAAGGACTAGCGGGAGGGCCTGGCAATGAGCAGTTCTTC. Residues: CASSKGLAGGPGNEQFF.

V and J are TRBV29-1 and TRBJ2-6; D not certain. Trimming removed 3 bases from V and 1 base from J, with 7 bases in between. Germline V gene sequence: CDR1 SQVTM, CDR2 ANQGSEA. The CDR3 runs to 14 residues. The CDR3 reads CSVDVISGANVLTF. The CDR3 nucleotides are TGCAGCGTTGATGTGATTTCTGGGGCCAACGTCCTGACTTTC.

The chain employs TRBV7-2 and TRBJ1-1; no firm D call. In germline, CDR1 is SGHTA, CDR2 FQGNSA. The CDR3 is 14 residues long. V was shortened by 0 bases and J by 2 bases, with 7 bases between the two germline ends. As DNA, the CDR3 is TGTGCCAGCAGCTTAGCCGGGCTCAACACTGAAGCTTTCTTT. Protein product: CASSLAGLNTEAFF.

V gene TRBV9 combines with J gene TRBJ2-7; TRBD2 agrees at 12 bases. Germline loops: CDR1 SGDLS, CDR2 YYNGEE. The CDR3 totals 14 residues. The V segment lost 3 bases and the J segment 7 bases; nucleotides outside the gene matches: 5. CDR3 region: CASSASGRAEEQYF. The DNA for the CDR3 is TGTGCCAGCAGCGCTAGCGGGAGGGCCGAGGAGCAGTACTTC.

The chain is built from TRBV9 and TRBJ2-5, with TRBD2 identical over 11 bases. Losses at the gene ends were 0 bases for V and 1 base for J; bases not matched to a gene: 5. Germline CDR1 and CDR2: SGDLS and YYNGEE. The CDR3 loop spans 17 amino acids. The CDR3, as DNA: TGTGCCAGCAGCGTAGCTACTAGCGGGAGAAGCCAAGAGACCCAGTACTTC. Translation gives CASSVATSGRSQETQYF.

The chain employs TRBV6-4 and TRBJ2-7, with D perhaps being TRBD1 or TRBD2 (5 bases each). There are 14 residues in the CDR3. Germline CDR1 reads MRHNA; CDR2 reads SNTAGT. The V gene lost 3 bases and the J gene lost 0 bases, with 9 bases spanning the gap. CDR3 residues: CASSERGVSYEQYF. CDR3 DNA sequence: TGTGCCAGCAGTGAGAGAGGGGTCTCCTACGAGCAGTACTTC.

This clone is a singleton in its sample. The genes are TRBV5-1 and TRBJ1-2, with D tentatively TRBD1 (6 bases). Germline V gene data show CDR1 as SGHRS and CDR2 as YFSETQ. The CDR3 length is 14 residues. Trimming took off 0 bases at V and 8 bases at J, with 14 bases between the two ends. The CDR3 region has the DNA TGCGCCAGCAGCTTGGTCGGGGGCGACGGCGGCTACACCTTC. It yields the protein CASSLVGGDGGYTF.

The chain is built from TRBV19 and TRBJ2-2; a weak D match, TRBD2 (5 bases). Germline lookup yields CDR1 LNHDA and CDR2 SQIVND (reference sequence). Trimming stripped 5 bases from V and 4 bases from J, with 8 bases between. This CDR3 has 13 amino acids. The CDR3 here is CASSLTSTGELFF. The CDR3 DNA reads TGTGCCAGTAGTCTAACTAGCACCGGGGAGCTGTTTTTT.

The genes are TRBV7-9 and TRBJ2-1, with TRBD2 matching over 11 bases. After removal of 5 bases from V and 7 bases from J, the junction contained 7 bases not matched to a gene. Germline lookup yields CDR1 SEHNR and CDR2 FQNEAQ (reference sequence). This CDR3 region has 15 residues. Written as DNA, the CDR3 is TGTGCCAGCAGCCAAACTAGCGGGAGAAGAAATGAGCAGTTCTTC. It translates to CASSQTSGRRNEQFF. The full variable domain, with the rest looked up from reference TRBV7-9 and TRBJ2-1, is DTGVSQNPRHKITKRGQNVTFRCDPISEHNRLYWYRQTLGQGPEFLTYFQNEAQLEKSRLLSDRFSAERPKGSFSTLEIQRTEQGDSAMYLCASSQTSGRRNEQFFGPGTRLTVL.

V is TRBV10-2 and J is TRBJ2-1; D gene unclear. This CDR3 is built from 16 residues. Trimming pared 4 bases from V and 3 bases from J, leaving 16 bases between. Germline CDR1 reads WSHSY; CDR2 reads SAAADI. The CDR3 reads CASSGQQDGRYNEQFF. The CDR3 DNA reads TGCGCCAGCAGTGGCCAGCAGGACGGCCGCTACAATGAGCAGTTCTTC.

This clone appeared a few times. The chain has TRBV6-1 and TRBJ2-1; 7 positions match TRBD1. The germline V gene has CDR1 MNHNS and CDR2 SASEGT. The CDR3 sequence is 14 residues long. Trimming at V came to 5 bases and at J to 6 bases, leaving 7 bases not matched to a gene. The CDR3 reads CASSRTGSSNEQFF. The CDR3 nucleotides read TGTGCCAGCAGTAGGACAGGAAGCTCCAATGAGCAGTTCTTC.

This chain uses TRBV5-4 with TRBJ2-1; a possible D gene is TRBD2 (5 bases). The CDR3 contains 14 residues. V was pared by 0 bases and J by 8 bases, with 12 bases between. Germline CDR1 reads SGHNT; CDR2 reads YYREEE (reference sequence). CDR3: CASSLEGEGDEQFF. As DNA, the CDR3 is TGTGCCAGCAGCTTGGAGGGAGAGGGAGATGAGCAGTTCTTC.

The chain links TRBV13 to TRBJ1-1; D perhaps matches TRBD1 (5 bases). CDR1 and CDR2 from the germline V gene are PRHDT and FYEKMQ (reference sequence). This CDR3 is built from 14 residues. V lost 0 bases to trimming and J lost 3 bases, with 8 bases between them. CDR3 residues: CASSLGRGDTEAFF. The CDR3 DNA follows: TGTGCCAGCAGCTTAGGTCGGGGGGACACTGAAGCTTTCTTT.

Comments on this clone: A read error is likely, as this CDR3 ends without the conserved phenylalanine or tryptophan. The DNA is left out, because the CDR3 cannot be placed on it with certainty; the CDR3 is given as TCRdb lists it. The chain has TRBV19 and TRBJ2-7. Germline CDR1 LNHDA, CDR2 SQIVND (reference sequence). The CDR3 extends over 8 residues, inclusive of both ends. The CDR3 reads CASSVSKG.

This rearrangement joins TRBV4-1 to TRBJ2-7; 7 nucleotides match TRBD1. CDR1 is MGHRA and CDR2 is YSYEKL in the germline V gene. The ends lost 4 bases at V and 5 bases at J; junction bases unmatched: 11. CDR3 length: 15 residues. The CDR3 DNA follows: TGCGCCAGCAGCCTCGGACAGGACCCTTCGCACGAGCAGTACTTC. Amino acid sequence: CASSLGQDPSHEQYF.

The V and J genes are TRBV4-2 and TRBJ1-1; TRBD1 matches 12 bases. With 7 bases clipped from V and 0 bases from J, the junction kept 6 bases outside the gene matches. Germline lookup yields CDR1 LGHNA and CDR2 YNFKEQ. The CDR3 runs 16 residues. The CDR3 loop is CASNQGTGGMNTEAFF. The CDR3 nucleotides are TGTGCCAGCAACCAGGGGACAGGGGGCATGAACACTGAAGCTTTCTTT.

This sequence joins TRBV19 and TRBJ2-7, with 9 bases identical to TRBD2. Germline CDR1 is LNHDA and CDR2 is SQIVND (reference sequence). Trimming cost V 5 bases and J 0 bases; bases outside gene matches: 8. This CDR3 comprises 16 residues. The CDR3 here is CASSPQTSGSSYEQYF. The CDR3, as DNA: TGTGCCAGTAGTCCTCAGACTAGCGGAAGCTCCTACGAGCAGTACTTC. The full variable domain, its missing parts supplied by reference TRBV19 and TRBJ2-7, is DGGITQSPKYLFRKEGQNVTLSCEQNLNHDAMYWYRQDPGQGLRLIYYSQIVNDFQKGDIAEGYSVSREKKESFPLTVTSAQKNPTAFYLCASSPQTSGSSYEQYFGPGTRLTVT.

The chain employs TRBV5-8 and TRBJ2-3; perhaps TRBD2 as D (5 bases). The CDR3 is 14 residues long. Trimming took off 4 bases at V and 4 bases at J, with 13 bases between the two ends. CDR1 is SGHTS, CDR2 YDEGEE, per germline. The DNA for the CDR3 is TGTGCCAGCAGCCCGGCGGGTGGGCCAGATACGCAGTATTTT. Residues: CASSPAGGPDTQYF.

The CDR3 region is CARARQGNTEAFF. The CDR3 DNA reads TGTGCCAGAGCCAGACAGGGAAACACTGAAGCTTTCTTT. V usage is TRBV28 and J usage is TRBJ1-1, with 7 bases lining up with TRBD1. The CDR3 contains 13 residues. CDR1 MDHEN and CDR2 SYDVKM come from the germline V gene. V gave up 9 bases and J gave up 2 bases; unmatched junction bases: 6. Based on the CDR3 plus reference TRBV28 and TRBJ1-1, the full variable domain is DVKVTQSSRYLVKRTGEKVFLECVQDMDHENMFWYRQDPGLGLRLIYFSYDVKMKEKGDIPEGYSVSREKKERFSLILESASTNQTSMYLCARARQGNTEAFFGQGTRLTVV.